The clone carrying this T cell receptor (beta chain) was observed a handful of times. The CDR3 extends over 16 amino acids. In germline, CDR1 is SGHRS, CDR2 YFSETQ. V trimming: 2 bases; J trimming: 2 bases; junction bases outside the gene matches: 9. The data originate from a study of T-cell reconstitution after alpha-beta-depleted transplantation in children. The library targeted TCRbeta and was prepared with unique molecular identifiers. TCRdb re-derived calls from the PCR reads in MiXCR, one entry per CDR3 protein. The sample consists of roughly 100,000 distinct CDR3 sequences, 4.5% to 7.5% of them appearing once.

The source of this sequence is a female patient aged 2 to 10 who had a stem cell transplant for Fanconi anemia, so the T cells may come from the graft donor. The specimen was PBMCs, mostly from graft donor cells, collected 60 days after TCRalphabeta/CD19-depleted stem cell transplant. The chain is built from TRBV5-1 and TRBJ2-5, with 7 positions matching TRBD1. CDR3 nucleotides: TGCGCCAGCAGCTTACCCCGGGACAGTCAACAAGAGACCCAGTACTTC. Translation gives CASSLPRDSQQETQYF.